The rows below give T cell receptor beta chains drawn from one sample of a study of shared clonotypes between healthy human individuals. Assay: immunoSEQ multiplex PCR; the TCRdb copy retains only in-frame clones and omits some. Of about half a million clones listed, roughly 80% are singletons. The sample comprised PBMCs. These receptors came from a woman between 40 and 50 years old in good health. Some clones in this sample may be carry-over from other donors' samples. Each CDR3 is given with its conserved first and last residue. Each record gives: CDR3 DNA, CDR3 protein, clone size, D gene, V gene, J gene. A D gene is named only where the DNA matches it firmly. The size entry is marked missing in some rows and otherwise reads once, few, many or a size class.

TGTGCCAGCAGAACTAGACTGAATGAGCAGTTCTTC	CASRTRLNEQFF	.	.	TRBV27	TRBJ2-1
TGTGCCAGCTCTAGCGGGAGGGGTCGAGATACGCAGTATTTT	CASSSGRGRDTQYF	few	TRBD2	TRBV9	TRBJ2-3
TGTGCCAGCAGCGCCTACAGGAGGGGGTCCTACGAGCAGTACTTC	CASSAYRRGSYEQYF	.	.	TRBV13	TRBJ2-7
TGCAGCGTTGACAGGGCCCTCGGGGCTTTCTTT	CSVDRALGAFF	once	.	TRBV29-1	TRBJ1-1
TGTGCCAGCAGCGTAGGGTCTAGCGGGGGAGCCTACGAGCAGTACTTC	CASSVGSSGGAYEQYF	few	TRBD2	TRBV9	TRBJ2-7
TGCGCCAGCAGCACGGGACTAGCGAACACCGGGGAGCTGTTTTTT	CASSTGLANTGELFF	.	TRBD2	TRBV5-1	TRBJ2-2
TGTGCCAGCAGCCCCCTGGGGGGCCGCTCTCCCAATGAGCAGTTCTTC	CASSPLGGRSPNEQFF	.	.	TRBV5-6	TRBJ2-1
TGTGCCAGTAGTACGAGGAACGGACCTAGGGCTGGAAACACCATATATTTT	CASSTRNGPRAGNTIYF	.	.	TRBV19	TRBJ1-3
TGTGCCAGCAGCTTGGGGGCTAACACTGAAGCTTTCTTT	CASSLGANTEAFF	.	.	TRBV5-4	TRBJ1-1
TGCGCCAGCAGCCCCCGGACTAGCGTCTACAATGAGCAGTTCTTC	CASSPRTSVYNEQFF	.	TRBD2	TRBV5-1	TRBJ2-1
TGTGCCAGCAGCGTAGCGGAACTAGCGGGAGCGGTTGAGCAGTTCTTC	CASSVAELAGAVEQFF	.	TRBD2	TRBV9	TRBJ2-1
TGTGCCAGCAGTGAGGGCACTAGCAATCAGCCCCAGCATTTT	CASSEGTSNQPQHF	once	.	TRBV2	TRBJ1-5
TGTGCCAGCACGCGGCCCGGGATAAACTACGAGCAGTACTTC	CASTRPGINYEQYF	.	.	TRBV28	TRBJ2-7
TGTGCCAGCAGTTTATCGCGGACTATCAGGCTCCACGAGCAGTACTTC	CASSLSRTIRLHEQYF	once	.	TRBV27	TRBJ2-7
TGTGCCAGCAGTTTGGGCAGAAACTATGGCTACACCTTC	CASSLGRNYGYTF	.	.	TRBV28	TRBJ1-2
TGTGCCAGCAGCCAAAGCAGGGATAGCGAGCAGTTCTTC	CASSQSRDSEQFF	.	.	TRBV14	TRBJ2-1
TGTGCCAGCAGCGTAGGGTTAAGGGGTTCTGGCTACACCTTC	CASSVGLRGSGYTF	.	.	TRBV9	TRBJ1-2
TGTGCCAGCAGCTTAGTAGGGACCAGCTACGAGCAGTACTTC	CASSLVGTSYEQYF	many	.	TRBV7-9	TRBJ2-7
TGTGCCAGCAGCTTGACTAGTCCCACAGATACGCAGTATTTT	CASSLTSPTDTQYF	.	.	TRBV7-2	TRBJ2-3
TGCGCCAGCAGCTTGGAGACAGTCCCTACTAACTATGGCTACACCTTC	CASSLETVPTNYGYTF	.	.	TRBV5-1	TRBJ1-2
TGTGCCAGCAGTTACTCGGGAGGAGCGGGGACCCAGTACTTC	CASSYSGGAGTQYF	.	.	TRBV6-5	TRBJ2-5
TGTGCCAGTAGTTATGAGCGGGGATCCTACAATGAGCAGTTCTTC	CASSYERGSYNEQFF	.	TRBD2	TRBV19	TRBJ2-1
TGTGCCAGCTCTCTGACAGGTATTTTGAATGAGCAGTTCTTC	CASSLTGILNEQFF	few	.	TRBV4-2	TRBJ2-1
TGTGCCAGCAGTTACGGACTAGCGGGAGCGTATGATGACACCGGGGAGCTGTTTTTT	CASSYGLAGAYDDTGELFF	.	TRBD2	TRBV28	TRBJ2-2
TGTGCCAGCAGCCCCCGGACTAGCGGGACCTACGAGCAGTACTTC	CASSPRTSGTYEQYF	many	TRBD2	TRBV7-2	TRBJ2-7
TGTGCCAGCAGGACACTAGCGGAAAGGCCCCCGCAGTATTTT	CASRTLAERPPQYF	once	TRBD2	TRBV27	TRBJ2-3
TGCGCCAGCAGCTTTGGACTTGATCAAGAGACCCAGTACTTC	CASSFGLDQETQYF	.	.	TRBV5-1	TRBJ2-5
TGCGCCAGCACCGAAGAGGCTCATAGCAATCAGCCCCAGCATTTT	CASTEEAHSNQPQHF	.	.	TRBV10-2	TRBJ1-5
TGTGCCAGCAGCCCCAGAAACACAGATACGCAGTATTTT	CASSPRNTDTQYF	.	.	TRBV7-2	TRBJ2-3
TGCGCCAGCAGCCCTCTAGCGGGAGAGGGATCCTCCTACAATGAGCAGTTCTTC	CASSPLAGEGSSYNEQFF	.	TRBD2	TRBV5-1	TRBJ2-1
TGTGCCAGCAGTTACTCGGCGGGAAAGGCCAAAAACATTCAGTACTTC	CASSYSAGKAKNIQYF	.	.	TRBV6-5	TRBJ2-4
TGTGCCTGGTCCCGACTAGCGGGAGCGGGTGGGGAGCTGTTTTTT	CAWSRLAGAGGELFF	.	TRBD2	TRBV30	TRBJ2-2
TGTGCCAGCAGCGTGGGGGACCTCCATTCTGGAGGCTACACCTTC	CASSVGDLHSGGYTF	.	.	TRBV5-6	TRBJ1-2
TGCGCCAGCAGCCAAGATGGGGTTTTTGGCGGGGAGACCCAGTACTTC	CASSQDGVFGGETQYF	.	.	TRBV4-1	TRBJ2-5
TGTGCCAGCAGCACCGGGACTCAAGAGACCCAGTACTTC	CASSTGTQETQYF	.	.	TRBV5-4	TRBJ2-5
TGTGCCAGCTTCACCCCGGGACTAGCGGGAGTCGGGTACGAGCAGTACTTC	CASFTPGLAGVGYEQYF	.	TRBD2	TRBV28	TRBJ2-7
TGTGCCAGCCTATACTACGAGCAGTACTTC	CASLYYEQYF	.	.	TRBV11-2	TRBJ2-7
TGTGCCAGCAGCTCGCCGACGACAGGGGGAATCTACGAGCAGTACTTC	CASSSPTTGGIYEQYF	.	TRBD1	TRBV7-2	TRBJ2-7
TGCGCCAGCAGCTTGGATCCCGAAGGGACCCAGTACTTC	CASSLDPEGTQYF	few	.	TRBV5-1	TRBJ2-5
TGTGCCAGCAGCTTAGGAGCCGGATTGAACACCGGGGAGCTGTTTTTT	CASSLGAGLNTGELFF	.	.	TRBV11-2	TRBJ2-2
TGCGCCAGCCACGACAGCAACTATGGCTACACCTTC	CASHDSNYGYTF	.	.	TRBV5-1	TRBJ1-2
TGTGCCAGCAGCCGGGAGAAAGAAGAGACCCAGTACTTC	CASSREKEETQYF	once	.	TRBV2	TRBJ2-5
TGTGCCAGCTCCAGGAGGGGCGGGGAGACCCAGTACTTC	CASSRRGGETQYF	.	.	TRBV6-6	TRBJ2-5
TGTGCCAGCAGACAAACAGGGTCTGGGGCCAACGTCCTGACTTTC	CASRQTGSGANVLTF	many	.	TRBV11-1	TRBJ2-6
TGTGCCATCACCCCTGGACTAGCGGGAGGGAGGTACGAGCAGTACTTC	CAITPGLAGGRYEQYF	.	TRBD2	TRBV10-3	TRBJ2-7
TGTGCCAGCAGTTTACGGGGGTTTGGAACCGGGGAGCTGTTTTTT	CASSLRGFGTGELFF	few	.	TRBV28	TRBJ2-2
TGTGCCAGCACCAGCGGCAGGGAAGCTTTCTTT	CASTSGREAFF	.	.	TRBV6-5	TRBJ1-1
TGTGCCAGCAGCCCGGGCCCTGGCATGAACACTGAAGCTTTCTTT	CASSPGPGMNTEAFF	.	.	TRBV11-3	TRBJ1-1